These T cell receptor beta chains were read from a single sample in a study of shared clonotypes between healthy human individuals. TCRdb's table, derived via immunoSEQ multiplex PCR, lists solely in-frame clones and lacks some. The table records hundreds of thousands of clones, about 95% of them present only once. What was sequenced was naive CD8+ T cells sorted from blood. The receptors shown here come from a woman in her thirties in good health. Both conserved end residues are part of each CDR3. The D gene is left open where the match is weak. Some rows mark clone size as missing; the rest say once, few, many or name a class of expanded clone.

TRBJ2-1 | . | TRBV7-6 | . | TGTGCCAGCAGCTGGGGACCGAATGAGCAGTTCTTC | CASSWGPNEQFF
TRBJ2-7 | . | TRBV5-6 | . | TGTGCCAGCAGCTGGAATCAGGGTTTGCAGTACTTC | CASSWNQGLQYF
TRBJ2-3 | . | TRBV5-6 | . | TGTGCCAGCAGCTTAGGTTCAGATACGCAGTATTTT | CASSLGSDTQYF
TRBJ1-1 | . | TRBV10-2 | TRBD1 | TGCGCCAGCAGTGAGTCGCGAGGACAGGGGTTGAACACTGAAGCTTTCTTT | CASSESRGQGLNTEAFF
TRBJ2-3 | . | TRBV15 | . | TGTGCCACCAGCAGCGGGGTCATATCTGCCACAGATACGCAGTATTTT | CATSSGVISATDTQYF
TRBJ2-5 | few | TRBV9 | TRBD2 | TGTGCCAGCAGCGTAGGGAGCGGGAGGGGGGAGACCCAGTACTTC | CASSVGSGRGETQYF
TRBJ1-2 | . | TRBV6-5 | . | TGTGCCAGCAGCGTAGGGGACCAGAACTATGGCTACACCTTC | CASSVGDQNYGYTF
TRBJ2-7 | . | TRBV6-1 | TRBD1 | TGTGCCAGCAGTGAAGATCCGGGACAGGTGATAAGGTCCTACGAGCAGTACTTC | CASSEDPGQVIRSYEQYF
TRBJ1-4 | . | TRBV28 | . | TGTGCCAGCAGCCAAAACAACCAGGATGAAAAACTGTTTTTT | CASSQNNQDEKLFF
TRBJ1-4 | . | TRBV27 | TRBD1 | TGTGCCAGCAGTTTGTTGGGACAGGCCCTTAATTACGAAAAACTGTTTTTT | CASSLLGQALNYEKLFF
TRBJ2-3 | . | TRBV7-9 | . | TGTGCCAGCATCGAGGGTAGAACGCAGTATTTT | CASIEGRTQYF
TRBJ2-7 | . | TRBV6-5 | . | TGTGCCAGCAGTTATATGGGCGGCGAGCAGTACTTC | CASSYMGGEQYF
TRBJ1-1 | . | TRBV7-8 | . | TGTGCCAGCAGCTTTAGTCTGGGGGCTGAAGCTTTCTTT | CASSFSLGAEAFF
TRBJ2-1 | once | TRBV13 | TRBD1 | TGTGCCAGCAGCTTAGTGGCGACAGGGGATTACAATGAGCAGTTCTTC | CASSLVATGDYNEQFF
TRBJ2-6 | . | TRBV28 | TRBD1 | TGTGCCAGCCACCGGGACAGTTTCTCTGGGGCCAACGTCCTGACTTTC | CASHRDSFSGANVLTF
TRBJ2-7 | . | TRBV4-1 | TRBD2 | TGCGCCAGCAGCCAAGCTACTAGCGGGGCCTACGAGCAGTACTTC | CASSQATSGAYEQYF
TRBJ2-1 | . | TRBV14 | . | TGTGCCAGCAGCCAGGGACAGGGCCTAGCGGGAACCTACAATGAGCAGTTCTTC | CASSQGQGLAGTYNEQFF
TRBJ2-7 | . | TRBV30 | . | TGTGCCTGGGGGACGTTTACCTACGAGCAGTACTTC | CAWGTFTYEQYF
TRBJ2-1 | . | TRBV27 | . | TGTGCCAGCAGTTGGAGTGGGAGTTTGGGAAATGAGCAGTTCTTC | CASSWSGSLGNEQFF
TRBJ2-2 | . | TRBV4-1 | TRBD2 | TGCGCCAGCAGCCTGCGGGGAGGGACTAGCGCATACACCGGGGAGCTGTTTTTT | CASSLRGGTSAYTGELFF
TRBJ1-2 | . | TRBV30 | . | TGTGCCTGGAGTGGGACACTAGTTAACTATGGCTACACCTTC | CAWSGTLVNYGYTF
TRBJ1-1 | . | TRBV4-1 | . | TGCGCCAGCAGCCCAACGCGGATGAACACTGAAGCTTTCTTT | CASSPTRMNTEAFF
TRBJ1-2 | . | TRBV29-1 | . | TGCAGCGTTGGTGGGACACGGGATGGCTACACCTTC | CSVGGTRDGYTF
TRBJ2-7 | . | TRBV4-2 | TRBD2 | TGTGCCAGCAGCCAACTAGCGGGAGGAGAATACGAGCAGTACTTC | CASSQLAGGEYEQYF
TRBJ2-5 | . | TRBV27 | . | TGTGCCAGCAGTCCCCTCCCGCGGGACAGCGCCCCGGAGACCCAGTACTTC | CASSPLPRDSAPETQYF
TRBJ2-3 | . | TRBV10-3 | . | TGTGCCATCAGTGGGGGCCGGGACTCCACGAATTCGCAGTATTTT | CAISGGRDSTNSQYF
TRBJ2-1 | . | TRBV6-1 | TRBD1 | TGTGCCATCGACAGGGCTGACTACAATGAGCAGTTCTTC | CAIDRADYNEQFF
TRBJ1-1 | . | TRBV5-6 | . | TGTGCCAGCAGCTTGGACTGGGGCAGGAGAGACATGAACACTGAAGCTTTCTTT | CASSLDWGRRDMNTEAFF
TRBJ2-7 | . | TRBV7-9 | . | TGTGCCAGCACCATACCTAGCCGAAGCTCCTACGAGCAGTACTTC | CASTIPSRSSYEQYF